This T cell receptor (beta chain) was profiled in a study of cytomegalovirus exposure and HLA in healthy donors. Study-level results: Presence/absence analyses treated sequencing depth as roughly uniform across donors. A later look showed TCR association rates differing by HLA locus, highest for DRB1 and lowest for HLA-C. Some V segments could not be told apart, so they were left out, TRBV6-2 and TRBV6-3 among them.

Primers: 60 Vbeta forward and 13 Jbeta reverse. The method was immunoSEQ multiplex PCR; TCRdb's version includes in-frame clones alone and lacks a portion of them. There are 110,000 or so clones in the sample; approximately 8% occur only once, and less than 6.5% lies in the top ten. This clone has a handful of counts. What it recognizes is unknown. Germline assignment: CDR1 SGHRS and CDR2 YFSETQ. Trimming removed 5 bases from V and 3 bases from J, with 13 bases in between. The CDR3 is made up of 14 amino acids. The rearrangement uses TRBV5-1 and TRBJ2-3, with D possibly TRBD2 on 5 matching bases. Sequencing used PBMCs. The TCR comes from a woman aged 40-49 years in good health and CMV-seropositive. CDR3: CASSGGGGTDTQYF. CDR3 in DNA: TGCGCCAGCAGTGGAGGAGGCGGGACAGATACGCAGTATTTT.